These 24 T cell receptor beta chains were all obtained from the same sample, sequenced in a study of CD8+ T cells in alopecia areata. Extraction and reverse transcription of RNA yielded cDNA as the sequencing template. Using immunoSEQ multiplex PCR, the repertoire was profiled, and TCRdb retains in-frame clones only, with some absent. This sample has roughly 260,000 clones, each found more than once. The pooled cutaneous lymph node cells were sorted using several markers (CD4, CD8alpha, NKG2D, NKG2ACE and others). Sequencing input: CD4+ T cells sorted from a lymph node. Every receptor here comes from a C3H/HeJ mouse with alopecia areata. This mouse strain has H2-k as its MHC haplotype.

This clone showed up just a few times. Gene and germline names: mouse. This CDR3 is CASSDDGQTNTGQLYF. The sequenced CDR3 bases are TGTGCCAGCAGTGATGATGGACAGACAAACACCGGG. V gene TRBV13-1 combines with J gene TRBJ2-2, with a tentative D call TRBD1 (6 bases). The read falls 4 residues short of the CDR3 end, and the missing part is taken from the germline J gene. Germline V gene sequence: CDR1 NSHNY, CDR2 SYGAGN. The CDR3 covers 16 residues. Trimming took 0 bases from V and 0 from J, leaving 9 bases between them.

This clone has more than one count but fewer than ten. Mouse names are used for the genes. The sequence runs out 4 residues before the end of the CDR3; the remainder is reconstructed from the germline J gene. The gene calls are TRBV19 and TRBJ2-1; 7 nucleotides line up with TRBD1. Trimming took 5 bases from V and 4 from J; bases not matched to a gene: 6. The V gene's germline CDR1 is FNHDT and CDR2 SITEND (reference sequence). This CDR3 has 14 amino acids. Incomplete CDR3 DNA: TGTGCCAGCAGCTCACCGGGACAGTATGCT. Translating gives CASSSPGQYA. The entire CDR3 protein is CASSSPGQYAEQFF.

As for this clone: The germline and genes are mouse ones. CDR3 protein: CASSQESGKNTGQLYF. The DNA read from the CDR3 is TGTGCCAGCAGCCAAGAGTCAGGGAAAAACACCGGG. The chain recombines TRBV5 with TRBJ2-2, with a weak D call TRBD1 (5 bases). The CDR3 end is not reached by the read, which stops 4 residues before it; the germline J gene fills it in. This CDR3 comprises 16 residues. V shed 0 bases and J shed 1 base, with 9 bases lying between them. Germline V gives CDR1 LGHNA, CDR2 YNLKQL (reference sequence).

About this clone itself: Genes here carry mouse names. Coverage ceases 4 residues before the CDR3 finishes, and the germline J gene fills in the end. This chain links TRBV31 with TRBJ1-1, with D maybe TRBD1 (6 bases). Per the germline V gene, CDR1 is GKSSPN and CDR2 is SITVG. The V and J ends lost 4 bases and 0 bases respectively, with 9 bases between them. The CDR3 extends over 13 amino acids. This CDR3 is CAWTGTTNTEVFF. CDR3 bases read: TGTGCCTGGACCGGGACAACAAACACA.

This clone turned up a few times. Mouse germline and gene names are used. The read terminates 4 residues before the CDR3 end, so the remaining end is supplied by the germline J gene. The chain couples TRBV13-1 to TRBJ2-7, with 10 bases fitting TRBD1. CDR1 and CDR2 from the germline V gene are NSHNY and SYGAGN. The CDR3 runs to 15 residues. The part of the CDR3 DNA that was read is TGTGCCAGCAGTGCCCCTGACAGGGGGCGCGAT. Encoded protein: CASSAPDRGRD. The entire CDR3 is CASSAPDRGRDEQYF.

The table lists this clone with a few counts. Germline and genes: mouse. The read finishes 4 residues shy of the CDR3 end, and the germline J gene is used to complete it. The same CDR3 also results from other DNA sequences found in this sample. This sequence joins TRBV19 and TRBJ2-3; TRBD1 agrees at 7 bases. Germline V gene sequence: CDR1 FNHDT, CDR2 SITEND (reference sequence). The V gene end was trimmed by 4 bases and the J gene end by 3 bases; junction bases not matched to a gene: 2. This CDR3 spans 13 amino acids. The sequenced part of the CDR3 DNA is TGTGCCAGCAGTTCACAGGGGGCAGAA. Its protein is CASSSQGAE. The entire CDR3 sequence reads CASSSQGAETLYF.

The sample holds a few counts of this clone. Genes and germline are mouse. The CDR3 end is not reached by the read, which stops 4 residues before it; the germline J gene fills it in. Other nucleotide sequences from this sample produce the same CDR3. The chain couples TRBV5 to TRBJ2-7; 7 bases are a match to TRBD1. V lost 4 bases and J lost 3; bases outside the gene matches: 3. Germline CDR1 and CDR2: LGHNA and YNLKQL (reference sequence). The CDR3 has 13 amino acids. CDR3 DNA, as far as it was read: TGTGCCAGCAGCCCGGGACAGAGCTAT. Its translation: CASSPGQSY. The whole CDR3 sequence reads CASSPGQSYEQYF.

This clone has more than one count but fewer than ten. Gene names and germline match the mouse. The read falls 4 residues short of the CDR3 end, and the missing part is taken from the germline J gene. Additional DNA sequences in this sample encode the identical CDR3. V gene TRBV31 combines with J gene TRBJ2-5; 10 bases are a match to TRBD2. Germline-derived CDR1 and CDR2 are GKSSPN and SITVG. The CDR3 is 14 amino acids. The junction had 3 bases not matched to a gene; V was cut back by 3 bases and J by 3 bases. The sequenced CDR3 bases are TGTGCCTGGAGGCGGACTGGGGGACAAGAC. It specifies CAWRRTGGQD. The whole CDR3 is CAWRRTGGQDTQYF.

This clone was seen more than once but under ten times. All gene names here are mouse names. Coverage ceases 4 residues before the CDR3 finishes, and the germline J gene fills in the end. The J gene is TRBJ2-3, the V gene TRBV1; the D gene is possibly TRBD2 (5 bases). The germline CDR1 and CDR2 sequences are NSQYPW and LRSPGD (reference sequence). The CDR3 length is 13 residues. The DNA read from the CDR3 is TGCACCTGCAGTGCAGTGGGGTTAGAA. Its protein is CTCSAVGLE. The whole CDR3 reads CTCSAVGLETLYF.

In this sample, this clone turned up a few times. The genes and germline here are from mouse. The CDR3 end is not reached by the read, which stops 4 residues before it; the germline J gene fills it in. This specimen includes other DNA sequences encoding the same CDR3. The rearrangement links TRBV1 to TRBJ2-5; D is perhaps TRBD2 (5 bases). V dropped 1 base and J dropped 1 base, with 6 bases sitting between them. The CDR3 runs to 14 residues. Germline V gene data show CDR1 as NSQYPW and CDR2 as LRSPGD (reference sequence). The covered CDR3 bases are TGCACCTGCAGTGCAGTGGGGTACCAAGAC. It yields the protein CTCSAVGYQD. The entire CDR3 protein reads CTCSAVGYQDTQYF.

This clone was seen a handful of times. Genes here carry mouse names. The CDR3 end lies 4 residues beyond the end of the read and is filled in from the germline J gene. The chain employs TRBV13-1 and TRBJ2-7, with TRBD2 as a possible D gene (5 bases). The germline V gene encodes CDR1 NSHNY and CDR2 SYGAGN. The CDR3 covers 15 residues. With 0 bases removed from V and 0 bases from J, the gap between germline ends came to 10 bases. The CDR3 protein is CASSDAMGSSYEQYF. CDR3 DNA (partial): TGTGCCAGCAGTGATGCAATGGGGAGCTCCTAT.

This clone came up a few times. Genes and germline come from the mouse. Read data end 4 residues before the CDR3 end; the end is taken from the germline J gene. The chain uses TRBV19 and TRBJ2-1; D might be TRBD2 (6 bases). CDR1 and CDR2 from the germline V gene are FNHDT and SITEND (reference sequence). CDR3 length equals 15 residues. V was pared by 0 bases and J by 0 bases, with 7 bases between. The CDR3 sequence is CASSIGWGNYAEQFF. The DNA read from the CDR3 is TGTGCCAGCAGTATAGGCTGGGGTAACTATGCT. Drawing the rest from reference TRBV19 and TRBJ2-1, the complete variable domain is GGIITQTPKFLIGQEGQKLTLKCQQNFNHDTMYWYRQDSGKGLRLIYYSITENDLQKGDLSEGYDASREKKSSFSLTVTSAQKNEMAVFLCASSIGWGNYAEQFFGPGTRLTVL.

This clone was detected ten times or more. Gene names and germline match the mouse. The read terminates 4 residues ahead of where the CDR3 ends, so the germline J gene completes it. The chain is built from TRBV13-3 and TRBJ2-1, with D perhaps matching TRBD2 (6 bases). The V and J ends lost 1 base and 0 bases respectively, with 11 bases between them. In germline, CDR1 is NNHDY, CDR2 SYVADS. The CDR3 extends over 16 amino acids. The CDR3 DNA, read in part, is TGTGCCAGCAGTGATTACGGGGGGACTAACTATGCT. Residues: CASSDYGGTNYA. The CDR3, in full, reads CASSDYGGTNYAEQFF.

This clone was counted between two and nine times. Gene names are mouse gene names. From the germline J gene comes the end of the CDR3, since the read stops 4 residues before it. The chain uses TRBV13-1 and TRBJ1-2, with TRBD1 identical over 7 bases. The CDR3 length is 16 residues. Looked up from germline, CDR1 is NSHNY and CDR2 is SYGAGN. V was clipped by 0 bases and J by 0 bases; unmatched bases: 5. The sequenced part of the CDR3 DNA is TGTGCCAGCAGTGATGCACAGGGGTCCTCAAACTCC. This sequence encodes CASSDAQGSSNS. The entire CDR3 sequence reads CASSDAQGSSNSDYTF.

This clone has a handful of counts. Each gene name is a mouse one. The read gets to within 4 residues of the CDR3 end, and the germline J gene fills in the rest. This chain joins TRBV5 and TRBJ2-5; 8 nucleotides align to TRBD2. Germline V gives CDR1 LGHNA, CDR2 YNLKQL (reference sequence). This CDR3 has 14 amino acids. CDR3 loop: CASSSRLGKDTQYF. The DNA read from the CDR3 is TGTGCCAGCAGCTCTCGACTGGGGAAAGAC.

In its sample, this clone was seen many times. Germline and genes: mouse. The read terminates 4 residues before the CDR3 end, so the remaining end is supplied by the germline J gene. This chain joins TRBV1 and TRBJ1-2; the match to TRBD1 covers 9 bases. Per the germline V gene, CDR1 is NSQYPW and CDR2 is LRSPGD (reference sequence). V lost 6 bases and J lost 1; bases outside the gene matches: 3. The CDR3 loop spans 14 amino acids. The CDR3 spells CTCRGTGRNSDYTF. The sequenced part of the CDR3 DNA is TGCACCTGCAGGGGGACAGGGAGAAACTCC. Drawing the rest from reference TRBV1 and TRBJ1-2, the complete variable domain is VTLLEQNPRWRLVPRGQAVNLRCILKNSQYPWMSWYQQDLQKQLQWLFTLRSPGDKEVKSLPGADYLATRVTDTELRLQVANMSQGRTLYCTCRGTGRNSDYTFGSGTRLLVI.

A remark on this clone: Here the gene names and germline are mouse. The read is 4 residues too short to cover the CDR3 end, so that end is filled in from the germline J gene. The gene calls are TRBV13-1 and TRBJ1-2; D gene ambiguous. Germline V CDR1 and CDR2: NSHNY, SYGAGN. The CDR3 totals 13 residues. V lost 4 bases to trimming and J lost 0 bases, with 7 bases between them. CDR3 DNA, as far as it was read: TGTGCCAGCAGTTCCCAAGCAAACTCC. Protein product: CASSSQANS. From start to end, the CDR3 is CASSSQANSDYTF.

This clone was detected only a few times. The listed genes are named as in mouse. The read terminates 4 residues before the CDR3 end, so the remaining end is supplied by the germline J gene. V is TRBV13-1 and J is TRBJ2-2; 8 positions agree with TRBD2. V lost 7 bases and J lost 4; bases outside the gene matches: 9. The CDR3 covers 15 residues. CDR1 is NSHNY and CDR2 is SYGAGN in the germline V gene. CDR3 residues: CASRLGGGGTGQLYF. The CDR3 DNA, read in part, is TGTGCCAGCCGCCTGGGGGGCGGGGGCACCGGG.

A remark on this clone: Genes and germline are mouse. Read coverage stops 4 residues before the CDR3 terminus; the germline J gene supplies the remainder. The V call is TRBV13-3, the J call TRBJ2-1, with TRBD2 matching 11 bases. This CDR3 is built from 17 residues. Trimming took 3 bases from V and 0 from J; bases not matched to a gene: 5. The germline gives CDR1 NNHDY, CDR2 SYVADS. Incomplete CDR3 DNA: TGTGCCAGCAGTGTACCGGGACTGGGGGTTAACTATGCT. This sequence encodes CASSVPGLGVNYA. The full CDR3 sequence reads CASSVPGLGVNYAEQFF.

With regard to this clone: Mouse names are used for the genes. CDR3 amino acids: CTCSAPTGASYEQYF. Partial CDR3 DNA: TGCACCTGCAGTGCACCGACTGGGGCCTCCTAT. The chain combines TRBV1 with TRBJ2-7; 8 bases are shared with TRBD2. The read halts 4 residues ahead of the CDR3 end, with the missing end drawn from the germline J gene. The junction had 3 bases not matched to a gene; V was cut back by 2 bases and J by 0 bases. Germline V gene data show CDR1 as NSQYPW and CDR2 as LRSPGD (reference sequence). The CDR3 contains 15 residues.

With regard to this clone: The genes are named according to mouse. The read falls 4 residues short of the CDR3 end, and the missing part is taken from the germline J gene. This chain uses TRBV1 with TRBJ2-5, with D maybe TRBD2 (5 bases). Germline CDR1 reads NSQYPW; CDR2 reads LRSPGD (reference sequence). V was shortened by 2 bases and J by 3 bases, with 9 bases between the two germline ends. This CDR3 is built from 14 residues. The covered CDR3 bases are TGCACCTGCAGTGCACCTGGGCGGCAAGAC. It is translated as CTCSAPGRQD. In full, the CDR3 is CTCSAPGRQDTQYF.

With regard to this clone: Gene names and germline refer to mouse. The observed sequence ends 4 residues before the CDR3 terminus, with the missing tail filled in from the germline J gene. This chain joins TRBV13-3 and TRBJ1-2; 8 bases align to TRBD1. The CDR3 extends over 16 amino acids. Germline V gene lookup returns CDR1 NNHDY and CDR2 SYVADS. The sequenced CDR3 bases are TGTGCCAGCAGTGATCCAGGACAGGGCGGAGGGTCC. This gives the protein CASSDPGQGGGS. The full CDR3 protein is CASSDPGQGGGSDYTF.

This clone was observed many times. Gene names denote mouse genes. The sequence runs out 4 residues before the end of the CDR3; the remainder is reconstructed from the germline J gene. This rearrangement joins TRBV17 to TRBJ2-5; 8 bases line up with TRBD1. Germline assignment: CDR1 MNHDT and CDR2 YYDKIL. The CDR3 runs to 13 residues. CDR3 in amino acids: CASSRQGTDTQYF. Incomplete CDR3 DNA: TGTGCTAGCAGTCGACAGGGGACAGAC. Based on the CDR3 plus reference TRBV17 and TRBJ2-5, the full variable domain is DTTVKQNPRYKLARVGKPVNLICSQTMNHDTMYWYQKKPNQAPKLLLFYYDKILNREADTFEKFQSSRPNNSFCSLYIGSAGLEYSAMYLCASSRQGTDTQYFGPGTRLLVL.

This clone was observed a few times. All gene names here are mouse names. Sequencing ends 4 residues short of the CDR3 end; the germline J gene provides the rest. The sample carries other DNA sequences with the same CDR3. The V and J genes are TRBV1 and TRBJ2-5; D possibly corresponds to TRBD1 (5 bases). Germline assignment: CDR1 NSQYPW and CDR2 LRSPGD (reference sequence). The CDR3 runs to 12 residues. The CDR3 is CTCSAQGDTQYF. The sequenced part of the CDR3 DNA is TGCACCTGCAGTGCCCAGGGAGAC.